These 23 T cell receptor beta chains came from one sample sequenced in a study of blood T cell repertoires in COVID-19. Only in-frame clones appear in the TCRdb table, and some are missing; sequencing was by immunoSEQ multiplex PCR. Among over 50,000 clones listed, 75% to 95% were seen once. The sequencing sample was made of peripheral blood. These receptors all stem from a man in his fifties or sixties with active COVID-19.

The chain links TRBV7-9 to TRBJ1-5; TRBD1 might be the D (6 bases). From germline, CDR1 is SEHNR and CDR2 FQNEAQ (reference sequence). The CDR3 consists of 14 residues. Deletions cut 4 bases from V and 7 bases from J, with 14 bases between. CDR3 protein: CASSSGVDGQPQHF. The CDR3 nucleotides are TGTGCCAGCAGCTCAGGGGTGGACGGACAGCCCCAGCATTTT.

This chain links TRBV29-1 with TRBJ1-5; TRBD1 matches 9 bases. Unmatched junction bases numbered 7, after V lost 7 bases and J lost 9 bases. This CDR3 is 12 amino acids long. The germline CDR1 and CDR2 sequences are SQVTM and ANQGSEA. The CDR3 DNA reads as TGCAGCGCTAGCACAGGGGGCTGGCCCCAGCATTTT. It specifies CSASTGGWPQHF.

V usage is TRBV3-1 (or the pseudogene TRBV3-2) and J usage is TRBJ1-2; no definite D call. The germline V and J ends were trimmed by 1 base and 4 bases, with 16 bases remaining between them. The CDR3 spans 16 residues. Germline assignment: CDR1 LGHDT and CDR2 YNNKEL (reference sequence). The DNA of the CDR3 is TGTGCCAGCAGCCAAGTGATGAGGCCGGAGGCCTATGGCTACACCTTC. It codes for CASSQVMRPEAYGYTF.

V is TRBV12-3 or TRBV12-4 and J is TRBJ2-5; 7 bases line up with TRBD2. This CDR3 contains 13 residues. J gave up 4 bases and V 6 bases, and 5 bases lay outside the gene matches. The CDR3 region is CASSRGEPETQYF. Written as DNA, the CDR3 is TGTGCCAGCAGCCGGGGGGAGCCAGAGACCCAGTACTTC.

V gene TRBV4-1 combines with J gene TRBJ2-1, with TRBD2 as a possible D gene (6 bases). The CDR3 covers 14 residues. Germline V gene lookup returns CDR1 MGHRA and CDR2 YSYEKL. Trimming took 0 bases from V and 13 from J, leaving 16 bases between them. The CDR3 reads CASSQEVSGLAQFF. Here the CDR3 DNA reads TGCGCCAGCAGCCAAGAGGTTAGCGGCCTGGCCCAGTTCTTC.

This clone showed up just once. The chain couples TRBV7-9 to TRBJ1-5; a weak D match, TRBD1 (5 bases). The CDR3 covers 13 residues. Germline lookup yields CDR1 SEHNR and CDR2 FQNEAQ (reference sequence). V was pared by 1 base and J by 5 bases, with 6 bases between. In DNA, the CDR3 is TGTGCCAGCAGCTTAGTAGGGGATCAGCCCCAGCATTTT. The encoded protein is CASSLVGDQPQHF.

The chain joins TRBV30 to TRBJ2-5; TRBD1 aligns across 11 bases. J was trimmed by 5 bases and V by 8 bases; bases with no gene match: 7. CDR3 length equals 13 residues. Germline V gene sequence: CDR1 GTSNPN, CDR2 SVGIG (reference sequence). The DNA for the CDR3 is TGTGCCCGAGGGACAGGGGGTTTGGAGACCCAGTACTTC. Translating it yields CARGTGGLETQYF. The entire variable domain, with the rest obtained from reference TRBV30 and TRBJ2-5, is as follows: SQTIHQWPATLVQPVGSPLSLECTVEGTSNPNLYWYRQAAGRGLQLLFYSVGIGQISSEVPQNLSASRPQDRQFILSSKKLLLSDSGFYLCARGTGGLETQYFGPGTRLLVL.

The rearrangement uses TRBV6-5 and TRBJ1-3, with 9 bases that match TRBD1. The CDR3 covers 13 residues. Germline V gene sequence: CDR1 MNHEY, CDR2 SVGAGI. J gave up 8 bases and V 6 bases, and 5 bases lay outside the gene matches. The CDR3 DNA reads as TGTGCCAGCAGGGGACAGGGTTTATACACCATATATTTT. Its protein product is CASRGQGLYTIYF.

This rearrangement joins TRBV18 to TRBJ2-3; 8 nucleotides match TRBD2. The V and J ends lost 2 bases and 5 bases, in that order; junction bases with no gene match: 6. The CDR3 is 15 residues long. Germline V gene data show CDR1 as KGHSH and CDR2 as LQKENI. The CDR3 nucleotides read TGTGCCAGCTCACCAGGAACGGGGGGGCGAGATACGCAGTATTTT. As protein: CASSPGTGGRDTQYF.

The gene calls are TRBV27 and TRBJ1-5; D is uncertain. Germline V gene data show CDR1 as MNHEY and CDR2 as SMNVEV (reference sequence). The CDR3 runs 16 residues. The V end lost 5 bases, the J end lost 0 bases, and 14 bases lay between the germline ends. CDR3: CASSPLRGYSNQPQHF. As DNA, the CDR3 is TGTGCCAGCAGTCCCCTGAGAGGATATAGCAATCAGCCCCAGCATTTT.

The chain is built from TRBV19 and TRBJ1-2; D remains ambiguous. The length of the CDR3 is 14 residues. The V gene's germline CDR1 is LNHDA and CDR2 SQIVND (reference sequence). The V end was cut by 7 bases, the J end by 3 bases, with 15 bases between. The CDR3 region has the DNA TGTGCCAGTAATCATTGGCCGGAGGACTATGGCTACACCTTC. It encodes CASNHWPEDYGYTF.

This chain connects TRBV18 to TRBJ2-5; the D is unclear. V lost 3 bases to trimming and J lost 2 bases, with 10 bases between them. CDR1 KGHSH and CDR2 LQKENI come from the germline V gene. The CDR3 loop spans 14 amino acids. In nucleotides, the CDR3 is TGTGCCAGCTCACCGGCAAGATTACAAGAGACCCAGTACTTC. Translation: CASSPARLQETQYF.

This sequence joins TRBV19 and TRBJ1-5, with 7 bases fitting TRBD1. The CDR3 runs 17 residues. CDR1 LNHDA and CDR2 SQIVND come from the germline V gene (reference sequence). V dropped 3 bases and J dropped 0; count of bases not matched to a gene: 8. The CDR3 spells CASSMGQRKNSNQPQHF. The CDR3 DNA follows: TGTGCCAGTAGTATGGGACAGAGAAAAAATAGCAATCAGCCCCAGCATTTT.

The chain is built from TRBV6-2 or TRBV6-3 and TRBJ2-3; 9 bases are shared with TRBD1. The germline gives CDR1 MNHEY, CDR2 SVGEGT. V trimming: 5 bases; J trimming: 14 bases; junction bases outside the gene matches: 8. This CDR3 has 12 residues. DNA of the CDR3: TGTGCCAGCAGTGCGAACAGGGGGCTCATGTATTTT. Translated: CASSANRGLMYF.

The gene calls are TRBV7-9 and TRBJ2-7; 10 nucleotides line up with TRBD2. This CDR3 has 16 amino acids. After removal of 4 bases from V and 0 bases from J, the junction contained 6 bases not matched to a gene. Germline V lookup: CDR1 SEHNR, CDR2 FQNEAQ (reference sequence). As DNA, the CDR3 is TGTGCCAGCAGCTCCAGCGGGAGGGCCAACTCCTACGAGCAGTACTTC. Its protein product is CASSSSGRANSYEQYF.

CDR3 nucleotide sequence: TGTGCCAGCAGGAGGGCTACTTCCTACGAGCAGTACTTC. Its protein is CASRRATSYEQYF. This chain links TRBV6-6 with TRBJ2-7, with a possible D match to TRBD2 (5 bases). V was trimmed by 6 bases and J by 1 base, leaving 10 bases between them. This CDR3 has 13 amino acids. Germline V CDR1 and CDR2: MNHNY, SVGAGI (reference sequence).

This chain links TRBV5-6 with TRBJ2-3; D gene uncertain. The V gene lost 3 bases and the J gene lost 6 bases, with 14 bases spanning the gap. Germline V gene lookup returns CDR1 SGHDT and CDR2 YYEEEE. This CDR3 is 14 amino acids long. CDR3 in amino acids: CASSYQLLRDTQYF. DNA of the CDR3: TGTGCCAGCAGCTACCAGCTACTGAGGGATACGCAGTATTTT.

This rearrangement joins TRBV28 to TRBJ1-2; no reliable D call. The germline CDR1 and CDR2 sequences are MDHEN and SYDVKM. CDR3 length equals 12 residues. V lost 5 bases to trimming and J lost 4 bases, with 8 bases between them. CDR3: CASSPGIYGYTF. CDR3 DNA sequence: TGTGCCAGCAGTCCGGGAATCTATGGCTACACCTTC.

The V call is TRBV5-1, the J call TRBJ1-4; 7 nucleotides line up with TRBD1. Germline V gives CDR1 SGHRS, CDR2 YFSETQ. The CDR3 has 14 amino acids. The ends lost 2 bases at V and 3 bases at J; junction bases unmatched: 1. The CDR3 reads CASSLGQANEKLFF. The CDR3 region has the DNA TGCGCCAGCAGCTTAGGACAGGCTAATGAAAAACTGTTTTTT.

As DNA, the CDR3 is TGCGCCAGCAGCTTGGCTGGCAGGGAGGATGAAAAACTGTTTTTT. This gives the protein CASSLAGREDEKLFF. This chain joins TRBV5-1 and TRBJ1-4; TRBD1 is a possible D gene (5 bases). CDR1 and CDR2 (germline): SGHRS, YFSETQ. CDR3 size: 15 residues. V gave up 0 bases and J gave up 6 bases, with 12 bases separating them. Full variable domain (rest looked up from reference TRBV5-1 and TRBJ1-4): KAGVTQTPRYLIKTRGQQVTLSCSPISGHRSVSWYQQTPGQGLQFLFEYFSETQRNKGNFPGRFSGRQFSNSRSEMNVSTLELGDSALYLCASSLAGREDEKLFFGSGTQLSVL.

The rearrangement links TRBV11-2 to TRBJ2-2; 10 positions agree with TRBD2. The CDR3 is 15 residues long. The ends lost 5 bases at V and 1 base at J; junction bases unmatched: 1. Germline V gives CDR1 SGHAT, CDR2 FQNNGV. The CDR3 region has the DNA TGTGCCAGCAGCCGACTAGCGGGGAACACCGGGGAGCTGTTTTTT. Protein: CASSRLAGNTGELFF.

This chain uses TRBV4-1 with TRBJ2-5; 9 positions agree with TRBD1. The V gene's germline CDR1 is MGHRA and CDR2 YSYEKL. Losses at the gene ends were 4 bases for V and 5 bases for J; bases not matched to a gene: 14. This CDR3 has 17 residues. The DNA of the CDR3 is TGCGCCAGCAGCCGACGACCGGGACAGGGTAGCTTTGAGACCCAGTACTTC. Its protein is CASSRRPGQGSFETQYF.

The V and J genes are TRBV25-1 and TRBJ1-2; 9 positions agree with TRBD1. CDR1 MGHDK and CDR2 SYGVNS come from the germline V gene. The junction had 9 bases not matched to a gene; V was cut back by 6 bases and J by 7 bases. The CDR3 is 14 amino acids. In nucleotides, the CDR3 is TGTGCCAGCAGGAGGACAGGGGCAACTGGTGGCTACACCTTC. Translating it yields CASRRTGATGGYTF.